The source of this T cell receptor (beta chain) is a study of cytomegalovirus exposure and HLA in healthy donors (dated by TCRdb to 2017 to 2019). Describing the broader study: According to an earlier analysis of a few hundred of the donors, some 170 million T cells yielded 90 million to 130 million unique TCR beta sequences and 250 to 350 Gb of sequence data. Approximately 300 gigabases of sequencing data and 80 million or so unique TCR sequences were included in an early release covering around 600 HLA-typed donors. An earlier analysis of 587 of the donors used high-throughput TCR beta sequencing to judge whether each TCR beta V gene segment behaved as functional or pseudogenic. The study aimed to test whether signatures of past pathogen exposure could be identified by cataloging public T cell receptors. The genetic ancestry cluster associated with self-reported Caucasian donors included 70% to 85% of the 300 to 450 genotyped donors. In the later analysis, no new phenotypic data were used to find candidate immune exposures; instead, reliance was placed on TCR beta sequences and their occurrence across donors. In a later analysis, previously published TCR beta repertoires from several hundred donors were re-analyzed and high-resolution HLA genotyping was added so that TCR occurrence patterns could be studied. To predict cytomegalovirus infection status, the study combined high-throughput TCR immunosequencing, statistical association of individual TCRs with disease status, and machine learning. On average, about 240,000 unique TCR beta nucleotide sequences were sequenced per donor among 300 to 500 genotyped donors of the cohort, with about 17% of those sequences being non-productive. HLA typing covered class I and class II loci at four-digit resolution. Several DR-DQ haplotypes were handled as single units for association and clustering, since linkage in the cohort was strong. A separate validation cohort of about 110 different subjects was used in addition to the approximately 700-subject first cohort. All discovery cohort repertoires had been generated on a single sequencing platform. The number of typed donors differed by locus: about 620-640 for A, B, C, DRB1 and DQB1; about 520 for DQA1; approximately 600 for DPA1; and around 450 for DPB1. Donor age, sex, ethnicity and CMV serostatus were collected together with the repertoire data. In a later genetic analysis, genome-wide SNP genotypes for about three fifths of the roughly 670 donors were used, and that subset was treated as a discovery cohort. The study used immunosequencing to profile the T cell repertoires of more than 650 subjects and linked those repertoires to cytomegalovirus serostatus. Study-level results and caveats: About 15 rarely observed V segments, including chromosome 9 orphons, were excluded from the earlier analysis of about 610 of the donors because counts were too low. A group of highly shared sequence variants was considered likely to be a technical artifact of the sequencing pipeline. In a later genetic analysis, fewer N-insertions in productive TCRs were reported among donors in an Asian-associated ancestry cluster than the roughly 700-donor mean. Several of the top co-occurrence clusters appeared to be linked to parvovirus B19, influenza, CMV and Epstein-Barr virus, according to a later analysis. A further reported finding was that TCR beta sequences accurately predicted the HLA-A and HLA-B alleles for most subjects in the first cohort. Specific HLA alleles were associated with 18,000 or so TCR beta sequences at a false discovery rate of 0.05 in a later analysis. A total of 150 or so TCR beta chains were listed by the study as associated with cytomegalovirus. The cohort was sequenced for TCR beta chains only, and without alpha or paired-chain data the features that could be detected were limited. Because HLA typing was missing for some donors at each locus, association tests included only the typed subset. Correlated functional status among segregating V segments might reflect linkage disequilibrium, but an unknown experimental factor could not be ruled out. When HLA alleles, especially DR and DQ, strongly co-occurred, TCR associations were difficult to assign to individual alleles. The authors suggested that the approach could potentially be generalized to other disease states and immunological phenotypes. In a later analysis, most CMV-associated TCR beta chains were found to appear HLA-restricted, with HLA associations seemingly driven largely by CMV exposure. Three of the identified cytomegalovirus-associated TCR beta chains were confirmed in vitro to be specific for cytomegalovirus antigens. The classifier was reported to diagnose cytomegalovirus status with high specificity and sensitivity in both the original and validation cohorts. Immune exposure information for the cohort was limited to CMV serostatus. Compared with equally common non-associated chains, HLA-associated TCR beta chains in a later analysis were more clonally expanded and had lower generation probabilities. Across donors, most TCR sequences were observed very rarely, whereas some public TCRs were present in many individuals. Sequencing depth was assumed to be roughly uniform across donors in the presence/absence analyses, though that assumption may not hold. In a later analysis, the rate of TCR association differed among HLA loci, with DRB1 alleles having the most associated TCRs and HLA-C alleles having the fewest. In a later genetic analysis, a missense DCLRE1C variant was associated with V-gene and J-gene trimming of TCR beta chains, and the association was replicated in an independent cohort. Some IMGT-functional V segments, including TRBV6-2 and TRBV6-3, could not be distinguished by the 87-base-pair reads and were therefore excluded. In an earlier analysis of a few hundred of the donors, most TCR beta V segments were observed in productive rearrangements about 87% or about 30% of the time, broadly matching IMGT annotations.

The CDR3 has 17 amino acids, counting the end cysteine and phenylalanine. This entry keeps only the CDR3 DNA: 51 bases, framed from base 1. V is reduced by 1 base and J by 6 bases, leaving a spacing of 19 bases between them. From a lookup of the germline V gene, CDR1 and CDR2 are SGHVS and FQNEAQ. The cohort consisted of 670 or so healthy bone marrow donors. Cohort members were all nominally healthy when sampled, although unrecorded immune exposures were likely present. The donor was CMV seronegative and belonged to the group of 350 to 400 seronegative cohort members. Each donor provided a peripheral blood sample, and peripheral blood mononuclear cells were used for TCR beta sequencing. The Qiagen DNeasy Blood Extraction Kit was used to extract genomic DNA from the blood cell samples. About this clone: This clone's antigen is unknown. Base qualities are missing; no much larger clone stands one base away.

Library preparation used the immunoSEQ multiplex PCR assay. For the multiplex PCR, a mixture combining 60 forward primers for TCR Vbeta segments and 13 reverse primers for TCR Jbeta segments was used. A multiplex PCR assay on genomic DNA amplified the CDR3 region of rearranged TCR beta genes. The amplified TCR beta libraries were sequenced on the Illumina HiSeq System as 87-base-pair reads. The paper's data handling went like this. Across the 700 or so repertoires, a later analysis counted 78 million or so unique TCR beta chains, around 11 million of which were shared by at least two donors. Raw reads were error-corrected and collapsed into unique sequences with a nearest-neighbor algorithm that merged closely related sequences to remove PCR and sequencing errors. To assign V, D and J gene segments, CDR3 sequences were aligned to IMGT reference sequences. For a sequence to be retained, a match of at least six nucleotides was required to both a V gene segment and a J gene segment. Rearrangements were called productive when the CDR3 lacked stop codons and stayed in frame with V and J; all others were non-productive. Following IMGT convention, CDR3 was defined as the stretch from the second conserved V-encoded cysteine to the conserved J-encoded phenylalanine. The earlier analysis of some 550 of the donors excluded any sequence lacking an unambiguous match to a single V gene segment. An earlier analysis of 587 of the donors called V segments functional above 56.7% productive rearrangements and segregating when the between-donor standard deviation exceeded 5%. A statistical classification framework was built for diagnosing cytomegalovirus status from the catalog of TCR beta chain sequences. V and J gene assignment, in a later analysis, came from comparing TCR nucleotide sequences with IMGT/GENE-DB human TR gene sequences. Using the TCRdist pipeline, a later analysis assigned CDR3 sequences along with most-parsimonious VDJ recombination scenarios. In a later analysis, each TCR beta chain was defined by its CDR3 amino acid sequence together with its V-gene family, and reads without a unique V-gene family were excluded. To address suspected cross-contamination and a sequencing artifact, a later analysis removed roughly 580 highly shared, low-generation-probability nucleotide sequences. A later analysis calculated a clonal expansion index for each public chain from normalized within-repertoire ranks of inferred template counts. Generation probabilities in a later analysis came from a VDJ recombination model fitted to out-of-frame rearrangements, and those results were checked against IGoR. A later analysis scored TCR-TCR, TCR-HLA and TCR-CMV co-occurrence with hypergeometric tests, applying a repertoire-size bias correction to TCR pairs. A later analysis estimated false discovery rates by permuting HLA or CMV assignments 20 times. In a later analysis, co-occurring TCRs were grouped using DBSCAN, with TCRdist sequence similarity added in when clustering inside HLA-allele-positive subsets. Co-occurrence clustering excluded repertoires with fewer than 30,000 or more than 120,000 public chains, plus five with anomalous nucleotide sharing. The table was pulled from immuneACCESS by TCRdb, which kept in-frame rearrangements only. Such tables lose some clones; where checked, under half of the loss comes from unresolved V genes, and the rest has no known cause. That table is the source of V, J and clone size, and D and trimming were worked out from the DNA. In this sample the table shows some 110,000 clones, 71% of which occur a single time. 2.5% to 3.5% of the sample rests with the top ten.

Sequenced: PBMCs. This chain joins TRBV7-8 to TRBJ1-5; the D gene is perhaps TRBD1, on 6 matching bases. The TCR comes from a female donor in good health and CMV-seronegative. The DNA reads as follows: TGTGCCAGCAGCTTAGATGCGGCCCGGGACATCTTTCAGCCCCAGCATTTT. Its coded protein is CASSLDAARDIFQPQHF.